Here is one T cell receptor (beta chain) with its context. The antigen is unknown. Assay: immunoSEQ multiplex PCR; the TCRdb copy retains only in-frame clones and omits some. There are 630,000 or so clones in the sample; roughly 98% occur only once, and 0.3% lies in the top ten. This sample stems from a study of shared clonotypes between healthy human individuals. The wider study: The plates for each donor numbered three CD4 naive, three CD4 memory, two CD8 naive and one CD8 memory.

In the naive CD8 group, cells lacked CD45RO and were positively selected for CCR7, so terminally differentiated effector memory CD45RA+ cells were left out. Trimming removed 3 bases at V and 9 bases at J, with 9 bases between. This CDR3 spans 12 amino acids. Per the germline V gene, CDR1 is KGHSH and CDR2 is LQKENI. General observations from the study: How much donors shared clonotypes was expected to be affected by sequencing depth. The researchers took only blood, and tissue repertoires probably look different. Richness estimates generally favored naive over memory subsets.

The V gene is TRBV18, the J gene TRBJ2-1; D call uncertain. The sequenced sample consisted of naive CD8+ T cells sorted from blood. The TCR originated in a man under 40 in good health. The CDR3 here is CASSPPETEQFF. The DNA for the CDR3 is TGTGCCAGCTCACCCCCCGAGACTGAGCAGTTCTTC.